Here is one T cell receptor beta chain with its context. This CDR3 contains 15 residues. Germline lookup yields CDR1 MNHEY and CDR2 SMNVEV (reference sequence). TCRdb re-analysed the PCR reads in MiXCR, keeping a single row per CDR3 protein. The sample holds under 20,000 distinct CDR3 sequences, roughly half seen once. The data are from a study of CD4 and CD8 cells across lung adenocarcinoma regions. Localized lung adenocarcinoma, a non-small cell lung cancer, affected the donors. The source material was CD8+ T cells from the center of a lung tumor. The chain uses TRBV27 and TRBJ2-5, with D perhaps given as TRBD1 or TRBD2 (5 bases each). The J call is doubtful: the DNA matches TRBJ2-7 better. This clonotype originated in a female donor with lung adenocarcinoma. The CD4 and CD8 labels of this study may be unreliable. CDR3 DNA sequence: TGTGCCAGCAGTTTTGGGGAGCCGGGACGCTACGAGCAGTACTTC. It codes for CASSFGEPGRYEQYF.